This note documents a single TCR beta chain sequence. Per the study methods: Nucleated cell counts were estimated from reference gene primer amplification. Data came from immunoSEQ multiplex PCR; TCRdb stores just in-frame clones and leaves some out. That table is the source of V, J and clone size, and D and trimming were worked out from the DNA. The sample lists 65,000 to 75,000 clones, around 80% seen once, with 10% to 15% in the top ten. The CDR3 sequence is 14 residues long. The junction had 5 bases not matched to a gene; V was cut back by 6 bases and J by 3 bases. The V gene's germline CDR1 is MNHEY and CDR2 SVGAGI. The data derive from a study of blood T cell repertoires in COVID-19. Background on the study: COVID-19 samples, acute and convalescent, were from the United States, Italy and Spain. Sample material is recorded as cDNA or gDNA derived from T cells, B-cell-depleted T cells, or PBMCs.

The material sequenced was peripheral blood. The chain links TRBV6-5 to TRBJ2-7; 10 nucleotides line up with TRBD2. This receptor was taken from a human donor in a cohort sampled during active COVID-19. CDR3 sequence (DNA): TGTGCCAGCAGGGTCTCTAGCGGGAGCTACGAGCAGTACGTC. Translating gives CASRVSSGSYEQYV.